This TCR beta chain originates from a study of blood T cell repertoires in COVID-19. Looking at the study overall: T cells, B-cell-depleted T cells, or PBMCs supplied cDNA or gDNA.

The repertoire was sequenced with immunoSEQ multiplex PCR; TCRdb's copy has only in-frame clones and lacks some. The data show approximately 250,000 clones, with around 90% seen just once and approximately 3% held by the top ten. Trimming stripped 1 base from V and 3 bases from J, with 9 bases between. The CDR3 spans 15 residues. CDR1 and CDR2 from the germline V gene are SGHVT and SQSDAQ. The sample comprised PBMCs or T cells enriched from blood (not recorded which). The chain has TRBV7-4 and TRBJ2-2, with a possible D match to TRBD1 (5 bases). The TCR originated in a middle-aged man who had been exposed to COVID-19. The CDR3 protein is CASSLGQIYTGELFF. In nucleotides, the CDR3 is TGTGCCAGCAGCTTAGGACAGATATACACCGGGGAGCTGTTTTTT.